The rows below give T cell receptor beta chains drawn from one sample of a study of blood T cells in healthy people across ages. TCRdb re-called the 5' RACE reads with MiXCR, one entry per CDR3 protein. Counted here are around 700,000 distinct CDR3 sequences, more than 20% occurring once; the ten biggest clones make up 9.4%. These same data were also listed under a study on T cells of mothers and their children.

Material for sequencing was blood. Receptors originate from a boy aged 5-17 years in good health. Both conserved end residues are part of each CDR3. D genes are given only for firm matches. Clone size appears in some rows only: once, few, many, or a class for an expanded clone.

cdr3_aa cdr3_nt d_call j_call v_call clone_size
CATSGFGTSGSNEQFF TGTGCCACCAGTGGCTTCGGGACTAGCGGGAGTAATGAGCAGTTCTTC TRBD2 TRBJ2-1 TRBV24-1 NA
CASSGLPPDTEAFF TGTGCCAGCAGTGGACTGCCCCCGGACACTGAAGCTTTCTTT NA TRBJ1-1 TRBV7-3 NA
CASIPSGANVLTF TGTGCCAGCATACCTTCTGGGGCCAACGTCCTGACTTTC NA TRBJ2-6 TRBV7-9 few
CASSQAELYQETQYF TGTGCCAGCAGCCAAGCGGAGCTGTACCAAGAGACCCAGTACTTC NA TRBJ2-5 TRBV4-2 few
CASSFGEVYEQYF TGTGCCAGCAGTTTTGGTGAGGTCTACGAGCAGTACTTC NA TRBJ2-7 TRBV12-3/TRBV12-4 NA
CASKTGLGNQPQHF TGTGCCAGCAAGACGGGATTGGGCAATCAGCCCCAGCATTTT NA TRBJ1-5 TRBV7-3 few
CASSHKQGLEFPLYGYTF TGTGCCAGCAGCCACAAACAGGGATTAGAATTCCCTCTCTATGGCTACACCTTC NA TRBJ1-2 TRBV21-1 few
CASSTRYRGLAGAYEQYF TGTGCCAGCAGCACTAGGTACAGGGGCCTCGCGGGGGCCTACGAGCAGTACTTC NA TRBJ2-7 TRBV12-3/TRBV12-4 NA
CASSFWDRVTEKLFF TGTGCCAGCAGTTTTTGGGACAGAGTAACGGAAAAACTGTTTTTT TRBD1 TRBJ1-4 TRBV27 few
CASSLGPDSSYNEQFF TGTGCCAGCAGCTTAGGGCCGGACAGCTCCTACAATGAGCAGTTCTTC NA TRBJ2-1 TRBV7-2 once